The 11 T cell receptor beta chains given below trace back to one sample, sequenced in a study of siplizumab effects on memory and regulatory T cells. The table came from immunoSEQ multiplex PCR; TCRdb's copy has only in-frame clones and leaves some out. The sample lists over 85,000 clones, roughly 92% occurring once. The sequenced sample consisted of CD4+ T cells sorted from blood. Receptors were obtained from a human donor in good health.

The rearrangement joins TRBV30 to TRBJ2-3; 7 bases are a match to TRBD2. CDR3 length equals 14 residues. After removal of 3 bases from V and 6 bases from J, the junction contained 9 bases not matched to a gene. The germline V gene encodes CDR1 GTSNPN and CDR2 SVGIG (reference sequence). The CDR3 here is CAWRGGELADTQYF. The CDR3 coding sequence is TGTGCCTGGAGGGGGGGGGAACTAGCGGATACGCAGTATTTT.

This chain connects TRBV19 to TRBJ1-4; TRBD1 is a possible D gene (6 bases). CDR1 is LNHDA, CDR2 SQIVND, per germline (reference sequence). The ends were cut back, 8 bases at V and 6 bases at J, with 19 bases in the middle. The CDR3 runs 15 residues. The chain's CDR3 is CASSAGGGGYEKLFF. The DNA for the CDR3 is TGTGCCAGTTCGGCGGGCGGGGGCGGATATGAAAAACTGTTTTTT.

This clone was counted a single time. The chain joins TRBV10-1 to TRBJ2-1, with 9 bases lining up with TRBD2. Germline CDR1 WNHNN, CDR2 SYGVQD (reference sequence). The CDR3 runs 16 residues. V lost 0 bases, J lost 7 bases, and 7 bases stayed unmatched. CDR3 coding DNA: TGCGCCAGCAGTGAGTCGGGCGGGAGGGCTGGAAATGAGCAGTTCTTC. It codes for CASSESGGRAGNEQFF.

This clone was detected a few times. This rearrangement joins TRBV7-2 to TRBJ2-7; D is undetermined. The V and J ends lost 3 bases and 7 bases respectively, with 16 bases between them. The germline V gene encodes CDR1 SGHTA and CDR2 FQGNSA. The CDR3 spans 14 residues. The CDR3 coding sequence is TGTGCCAGCAGCTTTTCTAATGGTAACCCAGAGCAGTACTTC. Amino acids: CASSFSNGNPEQYF. The whole variable domain, remainder taken from reference TRBV7-2 and TRBJ2-7, is GAGVSQSPSNKVTEKGKDVELRCDPISGHTALYWYRQSLGQGLEFLIYFQGNSAPDKSGLPSDRFSAERTGGSVSTLTIQRTQQEDSAVYLCASSFSNGNPEQYFGPGTRLTVT.

The rearrangement uses TRBV5-1 and TRBJ2-1, with 7 positions matching TRBD2. The germline gives CDR1 SGHRS, CDR2 YFSETQ. After removal of 4 bases from V and 6 bases from J, the junction contained 10 bases not matched to a gene. The CDR3 has 15 residues. CDR3 protein: CASSLPGTTGNEQFF. The CDR3, as DNA: TGCGCCAGCAGCCTACCCGGGACTACAGGCAATGAGCAGTTCTTC. Based on the CDR3 plus reference TRBV5-1 and TRBJ2-1, the full variable domain is KAGVTQTPRYLIKTRGQQVTLSCSPISGHRSVSWYQQTPGQGLQFLFEYFSETQRNKGNFPGRFSGRQFSNSRSEMNVSTLELGDSALYLCASSLPGTTGNEQFFGPGTRLTVL.

The chain recombines TRBV27 with TRBJ1-5; the D gene is possibly TRBD1 (5 bases). Germline CDR1 is MNHEY and CDR2 is SMNVEV (reference sequence). The CDR3 runs 15 residues. The ends were cut back, 0 bases at V and 3 bases at J, with 9 bases in the middle. The CDR3 loop is CASSLSSGDNQPQHF. In DNA form, the CDR3 reads TGTGCCAGCAGTTTATCTTCGGGGGACAATCAGCCCCAGCATTTT.

This rearrangement joins TRBV29-1 to TRBJ2-1; 15 bases are a match to TRBD2. CDR3 length equals 17 residues. The J segment lost 7 bases and the V segment lost 5 bases, leaving 12 bases of the junction unmatched. The germline V gene encodes CDR1 SQVTM and CDR2 ANQGSEA. CDR3 in DNA: TGCAGCGTTTCTATCGGGACTAGCGGGAGGAAAGTAAATGAGCAGTTCTTC. It codes for CSVSIGTSGRKVNEQFF.

The chain uses TRBV5-1 and TRBJ2-1; 8 bases match TRBD2. CDR3 length: 16 residues. The germline CDR1 and CDR2 sequences are SGHRS and YFSETQ. V was clipped by 4 bases and J by 7 bases; unmatched bases: 13. The CDR3 DNA reads TGCGCCAGCAGCCCGGCCTGGAGCGGGAGAGGTAATGAGCAGTTCTTC. It is translated as CASSPAWSGRGNEQFF.

This clone was counted a few times. The chain links TRBV7-2 to TRBJ1-4; TRBD1 aligns across 10 bases. The germline V gene encodes CDR1 SGHTA and CDR2 FQGNSA. The V segment lost 1 base and the J segment 13 bases; nucleotides outside the gene matches: 6. The CDR3 loop spans 14 amino acids. CDR3 in amino acids: CASSLDRTGGGLFF. The CDR3 DNA is TGTGCCAGCAGCTTAGACAGGACAGGGGGTGGACTGTTTTTT.

The genes are TRBV10-3 and TRBJ2-2, with a possible D match to TRBD2 (6 bases). V was pared by 0 bases and J by 6 bases, with 11 bases between. This CDR3 has 15 amino acids. CDR1 ENHRY and CDR2 SYGVKD come from the germline V gene. For the CDR3, the DNA is TGTGCCATCAGTGAGTCGACTAGATCCGCCGGGGAGCTGTTTTTT. It codes for CAISESTRSAGELFF.

The chain links TRBV18 to TRBJ1-5; the D gene is possibly TRBD1 (5 bases). Germline V gene sequence: CDR1 KGHSH, CDR2 LQKENI. Trimming took 4 bases from V and 5 from J, leaving 12 bases between them. CDR3 length: 14 amino acids. The CDR3 is CASSRDGLDQPQHF. The CDR3 coding sequence is TGTGCCAGCTCACGGGACGGGCTGGATCAGCCCCAGCATTTT. The full variable domain, with the rest looked up from reference TRBV18 and TRBJ1-5, is NAGVMQNPRHLVRRRGQEARLRCSPMKGHSHVYWYRQLPEEGLKFMVYLQKENIIDESGMPKERFSAEFPKEGPSILRIQQVVRGDSAAYFCASSRDGLDQPQHFGDGTRLSIL.